The following is a TCR beta chain sequence with its context. What it binds is not known. Trimming pared 2 bases from V and 1 base from J, leaving 3 bases between. CDR3 length: 13 residues. The V gene's germline CDR1 is SEHNR and CDR2 FQNEAQ (reference sequence). Some clones are missing from TCRdb's copy, which holds only in-frame ones; the method was immunoSEQ multiplex PCR. Among fewer than 130,000 clones listed, around 90% were seen once. This record belongs to a study of T cell responses to AZD1222 COVID-19 vaccine. Findings and caveats of the study: Reportedly, close to half of spike-specific TCRs are directed against unmutated variant regions. Regions 160-218 and 743-854 held dominance among vaccine-associated CD4 TCRs, which spanned spike. AZD1222 recipients seropositive at baseline numbered only 6 or 7.

Sample: peripheral blood, taken 28 days after the second AZD1222 dose. V is TRBV7-9 and J is TRBJ1-5; unclear D gene. The TCR sequence derives from an adult who received the AZD1222 COVID-19 vaccine. CDR3 DNA: TGTGCCAGCAGCTTAAGCAGCAATCAGCCCCAGCATTTT. Residues: CASSLSSNQPQHF.